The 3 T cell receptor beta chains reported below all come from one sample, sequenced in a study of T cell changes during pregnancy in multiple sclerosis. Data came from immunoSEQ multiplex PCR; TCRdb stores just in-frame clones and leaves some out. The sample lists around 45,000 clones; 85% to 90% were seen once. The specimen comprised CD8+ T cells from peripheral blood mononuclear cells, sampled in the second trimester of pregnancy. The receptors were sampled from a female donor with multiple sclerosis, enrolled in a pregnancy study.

The CDR3 sequence is CASRPERGSSYEQYF. The CDR3 region has the DNA TGTGCCAGCCGCCCCGAGCGGGGGTCCTCCTACGAGCAGTACTTC. The rearrangement links TRBV7-8 to TRBJ2-7; TRBD2 matches at 8 bases. CDR1 and CDR2 (germline): SGHVS, FQNEAQ. With V trimmed by 8 bases and J by 0 bases, 9 bases remained unmatched. The CDR3 loop spans 15 amino acids.

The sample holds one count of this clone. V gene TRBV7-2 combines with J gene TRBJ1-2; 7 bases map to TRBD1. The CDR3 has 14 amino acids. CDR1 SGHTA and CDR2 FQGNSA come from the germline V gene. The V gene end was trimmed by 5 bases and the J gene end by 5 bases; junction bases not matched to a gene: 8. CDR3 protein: CASSGSGTAYGYTF. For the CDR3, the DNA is TGTGCCAGCAGCGGTAGTGGGACAGCTTATGGCTACACCTTC.

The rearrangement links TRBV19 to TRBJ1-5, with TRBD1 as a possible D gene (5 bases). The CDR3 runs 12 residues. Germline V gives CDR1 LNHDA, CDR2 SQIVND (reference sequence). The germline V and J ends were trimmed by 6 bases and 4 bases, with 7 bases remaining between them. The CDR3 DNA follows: TGTGCCAGTAGGGAGGGGAATCAGCCCCAGCATTTT. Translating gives CASREGNQPQHF.